This T cell receptor beta chain was sequenced in a study of tumor-infiltrating lymphocytes in primary liver carcinoma. For each extraction, RNA and DNA were obtained together from about 20-30 mg of unsorted bulk tissue. Broader study findings: Top-250-clone fractions were significantly higher in tumors than in blood (p = 0.039).

From approximately 530 ng of total RNA, TCR beta-specific cDNA was reverse-transcribed using a constant-region primer. The TCR beta library was amplified through three nested multiplex PCR rounds in a modified ARM-PCR procedure. It was with TRBV1-TRBV30 forward primers and a C-beta reverse primer that the first two PCR rounds were run, at about 9 cycles each. TCRdb redid the calling of the multiplex PCR reads with MiXCR, one entry per CDR3 protein. The table lists 70,000 to 85,000 distinct CDR3 sequences, roughly two thirds of them singletons, with roughly 15% in the top ten. With respect to this clonotype: What it binds is unknown. At one end, the junction sequence differs from germline, possibly due to a read error.

Germline V lookup: CDR1 SGHRS, CDR2 YFSETQ. CDR3 length equals 15 residues. This receptor was taken from an older woman with primary liver carcinoma and hepatitis B virus infection. V gene TRBV5-1 combines with J gene TRBJ2-5, with TRBD2 matching over 10 bases. The sample was liver tumor tissue from sampling region 4. The subset is: tumor region T4, right-lateral pole. The CDR3 loop is CASSSGLAEPETQYF. Here the CDR3 DNA reads TGTGCCAGCAGCTCTGGACTAGCGGAACCAGAGACCCAGTACTTC.